These 7 T cell receptor beta chains came from one sample sequenced in a study of T-cell reconstitution after alpha-beta-depleted transplantation in children. Unique molecular identifiers were built into the TCRbeta library. One entry per CDR3 protein, called by TCRdb with MiXCR from the PCR reads. Of 200,000 to 250,000 distinct CDR3 sequences listed, about 23% were seen once; the top ten hold around 2.5%. The sample here was PBMCs, taken before TCRalphabeta/CD19-depleted stem cell transplant. These receptor sequences come from a girl aged 2 to 10 with Fanconi anemia, due to receive a stem cell transplant.

This clonotype came up a few times. The gene calls are TRBV20-1 and TRBJ2-1, with TRBD2 matching over 9 bases. The germline gives CDR1 DFQATT, CDR2 SNEGSKA (reference sequence). The trim removed 5 bases at V and 16 bases at J, leaving 9 bases unmatched. The length of the CDR3 is 11 residues. This CDR3 reads CSAPRGLASFF. For the CDR3, the DNA is TGCAGTGCTCCTAGGGGACTAGCATCATTCTTC.

V gene TRBV5-1 combines with J gene TRBJ2-1; 11 bases agree with TRBD2. The CDR3 has 17 residues. The germline CDR1 and CDR2 sequences are SGHRS and YFSETQ. Trimming cost V 2 bases and J 5 bases; bases outside gene matches: 9. DNA for the CDR3: TGCGCCAGCAGCTTTGTTAGCGGGGGGGCTATAGACAATGAGCAGTTCTTC. This translates into CASSFVSGGAIDNEQFF.

The V call is TRBV6-2 or TRBV6-3, the J call TRBJ2-3; D not certain. This CDR3 is 15 amino acids long. The germline V and J ends were trimmed by 5 bases and 0 bases, with 12 bases remaining between them. Germline V CDR1 and CDR2: MNHEY, SVGEGT. The CDR3 nucleotides are TGTGCCAGCAGTGCACATGAGATTAGCACAGATACGCAGTATTTT. It translates to CASSAHEISTDTQYF.

This clonotype was counted at least ten times. V usage is TRBV12-3 or TRBV12-4 and J usage is TRBJ2-3, with no clear D. CDR3 length: 13 amino acids. V lost 5 bases and J 3 bases, leaving 9 bases between the germline ends. CDR3 loop: CASSERWTDTQYF. The CDR3 nucleotides read TGTGCCAGCAGTGAGCGCTGGACAGATACGCAGTATTTT.

This clonotype was counted once. The chain is built from TRBV20-1 and TRBJ2-1; 15 bases match TRBD2. Losses at the gene ends were 1 base for V and 0 bases for J; bases not matched to a gene: 7. The germline CDR1 and CDR2 sequences are DFQATT and SNEGSKA (reference sequence). This CDR3 is built from 19 residues. The CDR3 nucleotides read TGCAGTGCTAGAGTCGGACTAGCGGGAGGGTTAAGCTCCTACAATGAGCAGTTCTTC. This encodes CSARVGLAGGLSSYNEQFF.

This clonotype was seen a few times. The chain couples TRBV3-1 to TRBJ1-5, with no clear D. V was pared by 0 bases and J by 3 bases, with 15 bases between. This CDR3 region has 17 residues. The germline V gene encodes CDR1 LGHDT and CDR2 YNNKEL (reference sequence). CDR3 loop: CASSQDQPGAYNQPQHF. In DNA form, the CDR3 reads TGTGCCAGCAGCCAAGATCAACCGGGAGCTTACAATCAGCCCCAGCATTTT.

In its sample, this clonotype was seen many times. The chain combines TRBV10-3 with TRBJ1-1, with TRBD1 matching over 7 bases. The CDR3 runs to 14 residues. Germline V lookup: CDR1 ENHRY, CDR2 SYGVKD. J was trimmed by 1 base and V by 6 bases; bases with no gene match: 5. CDR3 sequence reads: CAIRGTASNTEAFF. As DNA, the CDR3 is TGTGCCATCAGGGGGACAGCCTCGAACACTGAAGCTTTCTTT.